A selection of T cell receptor beta chains follows, all from one sample in a study of T cell repertoires in ileal Crohn's disease. Clones were sequenced by immunoSEQ multiplex PCR, and TCRdb holds only the in-frame ones, with some missing. The sample has about 12,000 clones, around 83% seen once. The sample taken for sequencing was ileal tissue. These receptors all stem from an adult with Crohn's disease. CDR3s include the opening cysteine and the closing phenylalanine or tryptophan.

j_call: TRBJ2-7; v_call: TRBV18; cdr3_aa: CASSPGLAGSYEQYF
j_call: TRBJ2-1; v_call: TRBV7-2; cdr3_aa: CASSLLAGAYNEQFF
j_call: TRBJ1-3; v_call: TRBV9; cdr3_aa: CASSVAPGTGNTIYF
j_call: TRBJ1-3; v_call: TRBV7-9; cdr3_aa: CASQLDPSRGNTIYF
j_call: TRBJ1-5; v_call: TRBV7-9; cdr3_aa: CASSFGQTNQPQHF
j_call: TRBJ1-6; v_call: TRBV4-2; cdr3_aa: CASSQDPGTGGSPLHF
j_call: TRBJ2-3; v_call: TRBV6-1; cdr3_aa: CASTTSGGFTDTQYF
j_call: TRBJ1-1; v_call: TRBV11-2; cdr3_aa: CASSHNRVGGTEAFF
j_call: TRBJ2-7; v_call: TRBV21-1; cdr3_aa: CASSKYPGQGALEVYEQYF
j_call: TRBJ2-3; v_call: TRBV5-1; cdr3_aa: CASSLVAGGLIPTQYF
j_call: TRBJ2-1; v_call: TRBV5-1; cdr3_aa: CASSTDSGRDEQFF
j_call: TRBJ1-3; v_call: TRBV7-9; cdr3_aa: CASRPVSSGNTIYF
j_call: TRBJ1-2; v_call: TRBV7-2; cdr3_aa: CASSLKGGANYGYTF
j_call: TRBJ2-3; v_call: TRBV10-2; cdr3_aa: CASSLRDWTSTDTQYF
j_call: TRBJ2-3; v_call: TRBV4-1; cdr3_aa: CASSQEGGAGTDTQYF
j_call: TRBJ2-1; v_call: TRBV5-1; cdr3_aa: CASSKGSTSYNEQFF
j_call: TRBJ2-7; v_call: TRBV10-3; cdr3_aa: CAISEVRGSVYEQYF
j_call: TRBJ1-1; v_call: TRBV27; cdr3_aa: CASSLANPNTEAFF
j_call: NA; v_call: TRBV9; cdr3_aa: CASSASGTFYEQYF
j_call: TRBJ1-1; v_call: TRBV7-6; cdr3_aa: CASSFSENTEAFF
j_call: TRBJ2-7; v_call: TRBV28; cdr3_aa: CASSLDRVVYEQYF
j_call: TRBJ1-5; v_call: TRBV7-9; cdr3_aa: CASSLMGEGQPQHF
j_call: TRBJ2-5; v_call: TRBV19; cdr3_aa: CASSISLAGTQYF
j_call: TRBJ2-1; v_call: TRBV30; cdr3_aa: CAWSVFGRSSEQFF
j_call: TRBJ1-2; v_call: TRBV29-1; cdr3_aa: CSVDEGRTGSNYGYTF
j_call: TRBJ1-3; v_call: TRBV18; cdr3_aa: CASSPPRQQAFGDTIYF
j_call: TRBJ1-3; v_call: TRBV5-4; cdr3_aa: CASSFTGAGGNTIYF
j_call: TRBJ1-1; v_call: TRBV28; cdr3_aa: CASVPGKYTEAFF
j_call: TRBJ2-3; v_call: TRBV28; cdr3_aa: CASSKTGGSTDTQYF
j_call: TRBJ2-1; v_call: TRBV7-7; cdr3_aa: CASSLERADVVNEQFF
j_call: TRBJ2-3; v_call: TRBV28; cdr3_aa: CASSSPSGLVAQYF
j_call: TRBJ1-6; v_call: TRBV30; cdr3_aa: CAWSPGRSYNSPLHF